The clone carrying this T cell receptor beta chain occurred once. Only in-frame clones appear in the TCRdb table, and some are missing; sequencing was by immunoSEQ multiplex PCR. Of around 100,000 clones detected, approximately 84% appear once; the ten largest clones hold about 20%. The sample is drawn from a study of control samples from healthy donors and cancer patients. The germline CDR1 and CDR2 sequences are KGHSH and LQKENI. This CDR3 comprises 14 residues. Deletions cut 6 bases from V and 2 bases from J, with 11 bases between. The TCR was taken from a woman in her 50s in good health. This sequence joins TRBV18 and TRBJ1-5; tentative D call: TRBD1 (5 bases). The sample comprised blood. CDR3: CASSVGGGNQPQHF. CDR3 nucleotide sequence: TGTGCCAGCTCCGTTGGGGGAGGCAATCAGCCCCAGCATTTT.